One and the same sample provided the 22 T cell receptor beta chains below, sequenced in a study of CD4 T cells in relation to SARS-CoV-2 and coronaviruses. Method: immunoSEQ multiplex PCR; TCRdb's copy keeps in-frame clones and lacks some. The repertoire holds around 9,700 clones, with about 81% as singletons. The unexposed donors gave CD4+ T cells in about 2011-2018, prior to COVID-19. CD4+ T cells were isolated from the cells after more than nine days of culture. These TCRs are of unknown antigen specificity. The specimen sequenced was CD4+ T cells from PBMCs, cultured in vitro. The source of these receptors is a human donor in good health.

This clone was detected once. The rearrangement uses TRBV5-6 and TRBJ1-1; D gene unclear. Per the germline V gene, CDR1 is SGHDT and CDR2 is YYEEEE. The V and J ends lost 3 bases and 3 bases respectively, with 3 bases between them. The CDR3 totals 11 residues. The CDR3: CASSWDTEAFF. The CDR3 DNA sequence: TGTGCCAGCAGCTGGGACACTGAAGCTTTCTTT. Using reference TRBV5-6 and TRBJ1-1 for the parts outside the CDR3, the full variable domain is DAGVTQSPTHLIKTRGQQVTLRCSPKSGHDTVSWYQQALGQGPQFIFQYYEEEERQRGNFPDRFSGHQFPNYSSELNVNALLLGDSALYLCASSWDTEAFFGQGTRLTVV.

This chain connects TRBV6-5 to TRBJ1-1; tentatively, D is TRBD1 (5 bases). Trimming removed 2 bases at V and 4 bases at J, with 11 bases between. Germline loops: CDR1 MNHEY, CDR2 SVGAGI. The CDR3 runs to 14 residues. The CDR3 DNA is TGTGCCAGCAGTTACCAGGGCTCAAGCACTGAAGCTTTCTTT. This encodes CASSYQGSSTEAFF.

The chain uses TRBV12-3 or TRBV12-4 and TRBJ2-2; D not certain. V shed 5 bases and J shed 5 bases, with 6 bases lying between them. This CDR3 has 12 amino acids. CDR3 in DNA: TGTGCCAGCAGTCCTTCTACCGGGGAGCTGTTTTTT. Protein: CASSPSTGELFF.

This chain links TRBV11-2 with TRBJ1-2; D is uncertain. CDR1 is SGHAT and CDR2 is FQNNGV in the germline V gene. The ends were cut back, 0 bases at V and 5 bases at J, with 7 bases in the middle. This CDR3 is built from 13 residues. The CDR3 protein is CASSLEGWYGYTF. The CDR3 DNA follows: TGTGCCAGCAGCTTAGAGGGGTGGTATGGCTACACCTTC.

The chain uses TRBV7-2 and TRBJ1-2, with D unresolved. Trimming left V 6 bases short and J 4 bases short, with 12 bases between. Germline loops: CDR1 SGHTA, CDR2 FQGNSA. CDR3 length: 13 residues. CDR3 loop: CASRAAGSYGYTF. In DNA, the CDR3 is TGTGCCAGCAGGGCGGCGGGTAGCTATGGCTACACCTTC.

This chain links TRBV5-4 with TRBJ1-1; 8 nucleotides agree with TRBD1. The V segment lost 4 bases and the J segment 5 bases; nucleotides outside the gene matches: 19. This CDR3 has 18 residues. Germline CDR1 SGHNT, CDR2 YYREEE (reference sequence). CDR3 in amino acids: CASSQTSGGAGIMTEAFF. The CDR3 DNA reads TGTGCCAGCAGCCAAACATCAGGGGGCGCGGGGATTATGACTGAAGCTTTCTTT.

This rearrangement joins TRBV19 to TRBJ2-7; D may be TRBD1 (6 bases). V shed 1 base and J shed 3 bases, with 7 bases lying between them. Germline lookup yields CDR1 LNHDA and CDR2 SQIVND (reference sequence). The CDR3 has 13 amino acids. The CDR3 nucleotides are TGTGCCAGTAGTATAGGGGACATCTACGAGCAGTACTTC. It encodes CASSIGDIYEQYF.

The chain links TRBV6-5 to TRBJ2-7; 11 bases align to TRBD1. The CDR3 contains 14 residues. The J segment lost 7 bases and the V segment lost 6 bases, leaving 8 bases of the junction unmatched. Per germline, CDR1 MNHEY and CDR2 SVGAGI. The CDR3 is CASRSDRGLDEQYF. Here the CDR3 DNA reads TGTGCCAGCAGATCGGACAGGGGGCTGGATGAGCAGTACTTC.

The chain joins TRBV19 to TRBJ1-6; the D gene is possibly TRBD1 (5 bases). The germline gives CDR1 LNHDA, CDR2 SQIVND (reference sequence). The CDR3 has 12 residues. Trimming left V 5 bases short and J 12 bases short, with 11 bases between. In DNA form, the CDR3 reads TGTGCCAGTAGTGTGGGACGTCGACCCCTCCACTTT. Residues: CASSVGRRPLHF.

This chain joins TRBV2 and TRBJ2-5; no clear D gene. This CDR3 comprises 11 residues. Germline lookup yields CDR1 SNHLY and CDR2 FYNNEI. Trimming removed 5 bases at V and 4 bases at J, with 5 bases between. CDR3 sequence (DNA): TGTGCCAGCAGTTATGGAGAGACCCAGTACTTC. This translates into CASSYGETQYF. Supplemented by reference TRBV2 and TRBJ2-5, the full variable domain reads EPEVTQTPSHQVTQMGQEVILRCVPISNHLYFYWYRQILGQKVEFLVSFYNNEISEKSEIFDDQFSVERPDGSNFTLKIRSTKLEDSAMYFCASSYGETQYFGPGTRLLVL.

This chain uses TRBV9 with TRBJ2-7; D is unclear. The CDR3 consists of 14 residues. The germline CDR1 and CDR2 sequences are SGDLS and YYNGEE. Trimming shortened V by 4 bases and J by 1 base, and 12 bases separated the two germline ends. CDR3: CASSTLVSSYEQYF. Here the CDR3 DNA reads TGTGCCAGCAGCACGCTAGTTTCATCCTACGAGCAGTACTTC.

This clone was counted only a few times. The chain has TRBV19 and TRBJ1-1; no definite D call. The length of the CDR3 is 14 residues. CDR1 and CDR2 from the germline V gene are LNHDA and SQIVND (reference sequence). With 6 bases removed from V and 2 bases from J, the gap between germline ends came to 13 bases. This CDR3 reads CASRAGSRNTEAFF. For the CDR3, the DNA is TGTGCCAGTAGGGCGGGAAGCCGTAACACTGAAGCTTTCTTT. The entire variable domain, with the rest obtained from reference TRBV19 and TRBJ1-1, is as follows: DGGITQSPKYLFRKEGQNVTLSCEQNLNHDAMYWYRQDPGQGLRLIYYSQIVNDFQKGDIAEGYSVSREKKESFPLTVTSAQKNPTAFYLCASRAGSRNTEAFFGQGTRLTVV.

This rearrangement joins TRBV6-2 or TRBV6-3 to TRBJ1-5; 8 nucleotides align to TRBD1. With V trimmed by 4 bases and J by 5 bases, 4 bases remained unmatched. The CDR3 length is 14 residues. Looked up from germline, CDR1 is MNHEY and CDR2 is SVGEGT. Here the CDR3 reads CASSSGQGYQPQHF. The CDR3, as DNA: TGTGCCAGCAGTTCTGGACAGGGATATCAGCCCCAGCATTTT.

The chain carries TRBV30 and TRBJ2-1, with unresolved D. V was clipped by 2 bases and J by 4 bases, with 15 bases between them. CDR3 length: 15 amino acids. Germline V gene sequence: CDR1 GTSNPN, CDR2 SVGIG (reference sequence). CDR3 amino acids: CAWSSGGGDYNEQFF. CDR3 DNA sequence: TGTGCCTGGAGTTCGGGCGGTGGAGATTACAATGAGCAGTTCTTC.

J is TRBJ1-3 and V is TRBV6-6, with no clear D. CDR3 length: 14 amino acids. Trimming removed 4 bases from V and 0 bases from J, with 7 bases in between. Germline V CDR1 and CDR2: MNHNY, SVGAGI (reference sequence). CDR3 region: CASSFGISGNTIYF. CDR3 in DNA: TGTGCCAGCAGTTTTGGGATCTCTGGAAACACCATATATTTT.

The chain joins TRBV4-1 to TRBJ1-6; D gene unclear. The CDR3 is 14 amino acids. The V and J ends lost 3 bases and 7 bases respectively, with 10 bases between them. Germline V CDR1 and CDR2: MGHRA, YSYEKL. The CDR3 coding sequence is TGCGCCAGCAGCCATAGACAAAACAATTCACCCCTCCACTTT. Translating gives CASSHRQNNSPLHF.

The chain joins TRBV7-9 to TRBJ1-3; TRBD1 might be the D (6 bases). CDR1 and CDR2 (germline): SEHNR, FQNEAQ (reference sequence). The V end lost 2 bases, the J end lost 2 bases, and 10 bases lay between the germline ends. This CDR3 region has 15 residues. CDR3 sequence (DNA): TGTGCCAGCAGCTTAACCGGACAGACTGGAAACACCATATATTTT. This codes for CASSLTGQTGNTIYF.

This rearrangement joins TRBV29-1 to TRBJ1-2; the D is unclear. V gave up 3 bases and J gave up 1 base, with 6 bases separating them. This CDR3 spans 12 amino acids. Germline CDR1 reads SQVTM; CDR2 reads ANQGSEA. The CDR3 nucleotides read TGCAGCGTTGATGACATTAACTATGGCTACACCTTC. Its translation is CSVDDINYGYTF. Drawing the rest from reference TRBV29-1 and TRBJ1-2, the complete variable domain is SAVISQKPSRDICQRGTSLTIQCQVDSQVTMMFWYRQQPGQSLTLIATANQGSEATYESGFVIDKFPISRPNLTFSTLTVSNMSPEDSSIYLCSVDDINYGYTFGSGTRLTVV.

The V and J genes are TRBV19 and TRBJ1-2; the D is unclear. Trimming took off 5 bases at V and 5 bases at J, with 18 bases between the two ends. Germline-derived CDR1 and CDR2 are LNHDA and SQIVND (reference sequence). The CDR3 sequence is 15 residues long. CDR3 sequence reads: CASSPEDRRGYGYTF. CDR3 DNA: TGTGCCAGTAGTCCCGAGGACCGTCGCGGATATGGCTACACCTTC.

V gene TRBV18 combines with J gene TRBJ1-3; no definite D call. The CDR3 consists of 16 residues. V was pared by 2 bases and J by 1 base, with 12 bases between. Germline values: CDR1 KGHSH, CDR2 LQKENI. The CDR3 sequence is CASSPGVRGSGNTIYF. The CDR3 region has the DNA TGTGCCAGCTCACCAGGGGTTCGGGGATCTGGAAACACCATATATTTT.

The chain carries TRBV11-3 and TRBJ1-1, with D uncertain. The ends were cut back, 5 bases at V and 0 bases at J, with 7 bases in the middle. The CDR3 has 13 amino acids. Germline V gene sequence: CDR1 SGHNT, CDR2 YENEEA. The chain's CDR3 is CASSRRMNTEAFF. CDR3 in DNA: TGTGCCAGCAGCCGGAGGATGAACACTGAAGCTTTCTTT.

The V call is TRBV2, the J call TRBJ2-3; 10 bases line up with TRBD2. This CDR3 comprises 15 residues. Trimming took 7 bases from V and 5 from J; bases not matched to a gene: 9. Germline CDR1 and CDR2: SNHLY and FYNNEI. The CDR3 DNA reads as TGTGCCAGCACCGGGCAGCGGGGGGGTGTAGATACGCAGTATTTT. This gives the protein CASTGQRGGVDTQYF.